A single sample gave rise to the 4 T cell receptor beta chains below, sequenced in a study of CD4+ T cells in melanoma. The data were produced by immunoSEQ multiplex PCR, yet TCRdb's version contains in-frame clones alone and is incomplete. Of more than 8,500 clones in the sample, about two thirds were seen once. The specimen was cells from a culture (not recorded whether cultured in vitro). These receptors all come from a human donor with melanoma.

V is TRBV29-1 and J is TRBJ1-2; TRBD1 matches 9 bases. Germline V CDR1 and CDR2: SQVTM, ANQGSEA. V shed 7 bases, J shed 0 bases, and the junction held 3 bases outside the gene matches. The CDR3 sequence is 13 residues long. The DNA for the CDR3 is TGCAGCGCTGGGACAGGGCCTAACTATGGCTACACCTTC. This gives the protein CSAGTGPNYGYTF. The full variable domain, in which reference TRBV29-1 and TRBJ1-2 provide the parts outside the CDR3, is SAVISQKPSRDICQRGTSLTIQCQVDSQVTMMFWYRQQPGQSLTLIATANQGSEATYESGFVIDKFPISRPNLTFSTLTVSNMSPEDSSIYLCSAGTGPNYGYTFGSGTRLTVV.

A few counts support this clone. V is TRBV4-1 and J is TRBJ1-2, with 8 bases matching TRBD1. The CDR3 covers 15 residues. Trimming took 8 bases from V and 8 from J; bases not matched to a gene: 16. Germline V CDR1 and CDR2: MGHRA, YSYEKL. CDR3 sequence reads: CASGTWQGALEGYTF. The CDR3 DNA follows: TGCGCCAGCGGGACTTGGCAGGGGGCTCTGGAGGGCTACACCTTC.

The chain combines TRBV2 with TRBJ1-1; 7 bases line up with TRBD1. Germline CDR1 is SNHLY and CDR2 is FYNNEI. The CDR3 has 15 residues. V lost 4 bases and J lost 0; bases outside the gene matches: 5. CDR3 in amino acids: CASSGGTAMNTEAFF. DNA of the CDR3: TGTGCCAGCAGTGGGGGGACAGCCATGAACACTGAAGCTTTCTTT.

This clone has just a few counts. The chain joins TRBV5-1 to TRBJ1-5, with no clear D. The germline gives CDR1 SGHRS, CDR2 YFSETQ. The ends were cut back, 0 bases at V and 2 bases at J, with 3 bases in the middle. The CDR3 is made up of 13 amino acids. The CDR3 nucleotides are TGCGCCAGCAGCTTGGACGGCAATCAGCCCCAGCATTTT. Its protein is CASSLDGNQPQHF.